This TCR beta chain is from a study of graft-versus-host responses after intestinal transplantation. Of note for this clone: Its antigen is not identified.

Only in-frame clones appear in the TCRdb table, and some are missing; sequencing was by immunoSEQ multiplex PCR. This table has tens of thousands of clones, around 91% appearing once. Germline V gene data show CDR1 as MDHEN and CDR2 as SYDVKM. Trimming cost V 5 bases and J 2 bases, with 22 bases left between them. The CDR3 has 17 amino acids. The sequencing used unstimulated CD8+ T cells sorted from spleen or lymph node cells, collected before transplant. The receptor was isolated from a human donor who was the organ donor for an intestinal transplant. This chain links TRBV28 with TRBJ2-7; D gene uncertain. CDR3 nucleotide sequence: TGTGCCAGCAGTCCTCAGAGAGGAACTCAAAAAACCTACGAGCAGTACGTC. It codes for CASSPQRGTQKTYEQYV.